This passage covers 11 T cell receptor beta chains from one sample sequenced in a study of T cell changes during pregnancy in multiple sclerosis. Repertoires were generated with immunoSEQ multiplex PCR, while TCRdb's copy carries only in-frame clones and drops some. The table lists approximately 92,000 clones, approximately 92% of them singletons. Sequencing used peripheral blood, obtained in the first trimester of pregnancy. Receptors were obtained from a female donor with multiple sclerosis, enrolled in a pregnancy study.

The chain employs TRBV5-4 and TRBJ1-1, with 7 bases fitting TRBD1. Looked up from germline, CDR1 is SGHNT and CDR2 is YYREEE (reference sequence). CDR3 length: 15 amino acids. Germline trimming cut 0 bases from V and 3 bases from J; bases unmatched to any gene: 5. The CDR3 coding sequence is TGTGCCAGCAGCTTGGGGCAGGGGGGAGACACTGAAGCTTTCTTT. Translating gives CASSLGQGGDTEAFF.

The chain employs TRBV2 and TRBJ1-2; possible D gene TRBD1, 6 bases. Germline V gene lookup returns CDR1 SNHLY and CDR2 FYNNEI. Trimming pared 6 bases from V and 7 bases from J, leaving 21 bases between. There are 15 residues in the CDR3. The CDR3 DNA sequence: TGTGCCAGCAGAGCACTCCGGGACATGGGTCGTGGCTACACCTTC. Amino acids: CASRALRDMGRGYTF.

This chain joins TRBV7-9 and TRBJ2-2, with D maybe TRBD1 (5 bases). Germline lookup yields CDR1 SEHNR and CDR2 FQNEAQ (reference sequence). The germline V and J ends were trimmed by 3 bases and 5 bases, with 7 bases remaining between them. This CDR3 contains 13 residues. CDR3 DNA sequence: TGTGCCAGCAGCTTGCAGGGAACCGGGGAGCTGTTTTTT. Its protein product is CASSLQGTGELFF.

The CDR3 sequence: CASSRAARSYNEQFF. CDR3 bases: TGCGCCAGCTCTCGAGCTGCTCGCTCCTACAATGAGCAGTTCTTC. The chain recombines TRBV5-1 with TRBJ2-1; no clear D. The ends were cut back, 7 bases at V and 0 bases at J, with 14 bases in the middle. Germline loops: CDR1 SGHRS, CDR2 YFSETQ. The CDR3 is 15 residues long.

The chain recombines TRBV2 with TRBJ1-1; D is unclear. The CDR3 has 14 residues. The V gene's germline CDR1 is SNHLY and CDR2 FYNNEI. The V end lost 6 bases, the J end lost 5 bases, and 16 bases lay between the germline ends. Here the CDR3 DNA reads TGTGCCAGCAGACCTCGAGAGGGCAGGACTGAAGCTTTCTTT. Amino acid sequence: CASRPREGRTEAFF. The variable domain in full, completed from reference TRBV2 and TRBJ1-1, reads EPEVTQTPSHQVTQMGQEVILRCVPISNHLYFYWYRQILGQKVEFLVSFYNNEISEKSEIFDDQFSVERPDGSNFTLKIRSTKLEDSAMYFCASRPREGRTEAFFGQGTRLTVV.

The chain recombines TRBV19 with TRBJ2-2; TRBD1 matches 8 bases. V lost 5 bases and J lost 5; bases outside the gene matches: 4. The CDR3 covers 14 residues. Germline V CDR1 and CDR2: LNHDA, SQIVND (reference sequence). The CDR3 region is CASSGQGGTGELFF. CDR3 coding DNA: TGTGCCAGTAGTGGACAGGGCGGGACCGGGGAGCTGTTTTTT.

The rearrangement links TRBV2 to TRBJ1-1; the D is unclear. This CDR3 spans 14 amino acids. With 4 bases removed from V and 0 bases from J, the gap between germline ends came to 9 bases. Germline V gene sequence: CDR1 SNHLY, CDR2 FYNNEI. The CDR3 DNA reads TGTGCCAGCAGTGGGAGACGAATGAACACTGAAGCTTTCTTT. Its translation is CASSGRRMNTEAFF.

V and J are TRBV14 and TRBJ2-2, with 15 bases identical to TRBD2. Trimming at V came to 2 bases and at J to 4 bases, leaving 5 bases not matched to a gene. The CDR3 runs to 18 residues. Germline CDR1 SGHDN, CDR2 FVKESK. CDR3 nucleotide sequence: TGTGCCAGCAGCCAACGGACTAGCGGGAGGGGGGCCACCGGGGAGCTGTTTTTT. Protein sequence: CASSQRTSGRGATGELFF.

V and J are TRBV10-3 and TRBJ1-1, with TRBD1 matching 10 bases. Trimming took 4 bases from V and 9 from J; bases not matched to a gene: 2. This CDR3 has 12 amino acids. The germline V gene has CDR1 ENHRY and CDR2 SYGVKD. The CDR3 loop is CAISVDRGQAFF. CDR3 coding DNA: TGTGCCATCAGTGTAGACAGGGGGCAAGCTTTCTTT.

The V call is TRBV27, the J call TRBJ2-7; possible D gene TRBD2, 5 bases. The CDR3 consists of 14 residues. Deletions cut 3 bases from V and 3 bases from J, with 12 bases between. Germline assignment: CDR1 MNHEY and CDR2 SMNVEV (reference sequence). The CDR3 bases are TGTGCCAGCAGTTTCATAGGCGAGGGCTACGAGCAGTACTTC. Amino acid sequence: CASSFIGEGYEQYF.

The CDR3: CASSSELAGGRETQYF. DNA of the CDR3: TGTGCCAGCAGCTCGGAACTAGCGGGAGGCCGGGAGACCCAGTACTTC. This chain uses TRBV13 with TRBJ2-5; 12 nucleotides line up with TRBD2. The germline V gene has CDR1 PRHDT and CDR2 FYEKMQ (reference sequence). V lost 4 bases to trimming and J lost 5 bases; unmatched junction nucleotides: 8. This CDR3 has 16 residues.